One sample yielded the 10 T cell receptor beta chains listed below, sequenced in a study of regulatory T cells in long-lasting Graves disease. The time point: persistent/refractory GD, antithyroid drugs over 5 years with positive TRAb. From PBMCs, RNA was extracted and then used to make the TCR library. For TCR beta, libraries came from iRepertoire HTBI primers and Arm-PCR of CDR3 regions. TCRdb analysed the multiplex PCR reads with MiXCR anew, one entry per CDR3 protein. The repertoire holds about 470,000 distinct CDR3 sequences, with 20% to 25% as singletons. Source: peripheral blood mononuclear cells (PBMCs), taken when the disease was refractory, from a patient treated with antithyroid drugs. The receptor set was obtained from a female donor with Graves disease.

The chain combines TRBV9 with TRBJ1-4; TRBD1 agrees at 7 bases. The CDR3 is 13 residues long. Germline assignment: CDR1 SGDLS and CDR2 YYNGEE. The trim removed 2 bases at V and 6 bases at J, leaving 1 base unmatched. The CDR3 loop is CASSVQGDEKLFF. CDR3 nucleotides: TGTGCCAGCAGCGTGCAGGGGGATGAAAAACTGTTTTTT.

The V call is TRBV7-2, the J call TRBJ2-7; D remains unclear. V was cut by 1 base and J by 2 bases, with 12 bases left in between. This CDR3 has 15 residues. Germline V lookup: CDR1 SGHTA, CDR2 FQGNSA. The CDR3 DNA sequence: TGTGCCAGCAGCTTAGACCCGGGTTTTGCCTACGAGCAGTACTTC. Protein sequence: CASSLDPGFAYEQYF. The whole variable domain, remainder taken from reference TRBV7-2 and TRBJ2-7, is GAGVSQSPSNKVTEKGKDVELRCDPISGHTALYWYRQSLGQGLEFLIYFQGNSAPDKSGLPSDRFSAERTGGSVSTLTIQRTQQEDSAVYLCASSLDPGFAYEQYFGPGTRLTVT.

This clonotype has a count of ten or more. The rearrangement joins TRBV6-1 to TRBJ1-4; D might be TRBD1 (5 bases). Germline CDR1 and CDR2: MNHNS and SASEGT. Trimming shortened V by 8 bases and J by 3 bases, and 13 bases separated the two germline ends. The CDR3 consists of 14 residues. The CDR3 spells CASGGIGPNEKLFF. CDR3 nucleotide sequence: TGTGCCAGCGGGGGGATAGGACCTAATGAAAAACTGTTTTTT.

The chain links TRBV20-1 to TRBJ2-7; 8 nucleotides line up with TRBD1. The CDR3 has 13 amino acids. V trimming: 0 bases; J trimming: 5 bases; junction bases outside the gene matches: 3. The germline V gene encodes CDR1 DFQATT and CDR2 SNEGSKA (reference sequence). The CDR3 region has the DNA TGCAGTGCTAGAGAGCAGGGGGCCCACGAGCAGTACTTC. This gives the protein CSAREQGAHEQYF.

This clonotype was counted ten times or more. The chain uses TRBV2 and TRBJ1-4; 7 nucleotides align to TRBD1. The V gene's germline CDR1 is SNHLY and CDR2 FYNNEI. V lost 6 bases to trimming and J lost 5 bases; unmatched junction nucleotides: 9. This CDR3 spans 15 amino acids. In DNA, the CDR3 is TGTGCCAGCAGGGGCAGGGGGAAGCTGAATGAAAAACTGTTTTTT. This codes for CASRGRGKLNEKLFF.

This clonotype was seen a handful of times. V and J are TRBV27 and TRBJ1-3, with no clear D. The CDR3 sequence is 14 residues long. CDR1 and CDR2 from the germline V gene are MNHEY and SMNVEV (reference sequence). The germline V and J ends were trimmed by 4 bases and 4 bases, with 11 bases remaining between them. The DNA for the CDR3 is TGTGCCAGCAGTTCCTTTCCAGCAGGAAACACCATATATTTT. Protein: CASSSFPAGNTIYF.

This rearrangement joins TRBV7-2 to TRBJ2-7, with D unresolved. Germline V lookup: CDR1 SGHTA, CDR2 FQGNSA. The V end lost 3 bases, the J end lost 1 base, and 13 bases lay between the germline ends. This CDR3 region has 15 residues. The CDR3 loop is CASSFTPDGSYEQYF. The CDR3 coding sequence is TGTGCCAGCAGCTTCACCCCGGACGGGTCCTACGAGCAGTACTTC.

This clonotype occurred a few times. The genes are TRBV6-1 and TRBJ1-6; no clear D. CDR1 MNHNS and CDR2 SASEGT come from the germline V gene. The CDR3 is made up of 15 amino acids. With 10 bases removed from V and 5 bases from J, the gap between germline ends came to 18 bases. The CDR3: CATSESGPHNSPLHF. CDR3 DNA sequence: TGTGCCACCTCCGAAAGCGGACCCCATAATTCACCCCTCCACTTT.

This clonotype has ten or more counts. The chain joins TRBV28 to TRBJ1-4; weak D call: TRBD1 (5 bases). The CDR3 is 14 residues long. From germline, CDR1 is MDHEN and CDR2 SYDVKM. V was clipped by 2 bases and J by 8 bases, with 12 bases between them. CDR3 in amino acids: CASSLGGGGEKLFF. The CDR3 bases are TGTGCCAGCAGTTTAGGGGGGGGAGGCGAAAAACTGTTTTTT.

This clonotype was seen only once. The rearrangement links TRBV20-1 to TRBJ2-1; D is undetermined. Trimming pared 8 bases from V and 7 bases from J, leaving 12 bases between. Germline assignment: CDR1 DFQATT and CDR2 SNEGSKA (reference sequence). The CDR3 spans 11 residues. Written as DNA, the CDR3 is TGCAGTCCCCTTTATGGGAATGAGCAGTTCTTC. Translation gives CSPLYGNEQFF.